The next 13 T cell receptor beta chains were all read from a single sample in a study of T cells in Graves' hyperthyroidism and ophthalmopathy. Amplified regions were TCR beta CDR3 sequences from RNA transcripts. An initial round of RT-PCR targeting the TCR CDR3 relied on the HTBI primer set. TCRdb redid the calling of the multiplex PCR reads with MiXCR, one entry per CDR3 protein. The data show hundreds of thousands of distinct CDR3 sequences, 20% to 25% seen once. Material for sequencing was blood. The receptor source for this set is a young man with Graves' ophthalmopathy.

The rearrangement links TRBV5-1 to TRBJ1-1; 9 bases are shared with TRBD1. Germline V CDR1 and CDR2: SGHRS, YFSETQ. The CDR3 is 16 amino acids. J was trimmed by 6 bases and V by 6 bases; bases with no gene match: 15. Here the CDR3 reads CASTDRTGVSVAEAFF. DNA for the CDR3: TGCGCCAGCACCGACCGGACAGGGGTTAGCGTCGCTGAAGCTTTCTTT.

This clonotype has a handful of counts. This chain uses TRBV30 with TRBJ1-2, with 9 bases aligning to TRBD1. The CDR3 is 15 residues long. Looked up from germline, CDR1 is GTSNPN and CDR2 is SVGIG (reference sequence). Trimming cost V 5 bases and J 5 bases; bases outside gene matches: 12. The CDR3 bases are TGTGCCTGGGAGAAGCATGGGACAGGGAATTATGGCTACACCTTC. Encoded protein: CAWEKHGTGNYGYTF. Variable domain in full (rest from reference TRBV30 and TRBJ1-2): SQTIHQWPATLVQPVGSPLSLECTVEGTSNPNLYWYRQAAGRGLQLLFYSVGIGQISSEVPQNLSASRPQDRQFILSSKKLLLSDSGFYLCAWEKHGTGNYGYTFGSGTRLTVV.

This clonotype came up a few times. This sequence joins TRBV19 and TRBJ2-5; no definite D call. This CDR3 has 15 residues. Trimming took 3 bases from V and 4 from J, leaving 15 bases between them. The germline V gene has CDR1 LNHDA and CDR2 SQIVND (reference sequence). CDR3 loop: CASSIGIGSPETQYF. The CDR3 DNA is TGTGCCAGTAGTATTGGAATCGGATCTCCAGAGACCCAGTACTTC.

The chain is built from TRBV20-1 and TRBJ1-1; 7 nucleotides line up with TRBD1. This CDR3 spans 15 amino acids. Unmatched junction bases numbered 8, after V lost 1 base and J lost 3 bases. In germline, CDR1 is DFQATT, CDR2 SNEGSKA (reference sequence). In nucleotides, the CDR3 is TGCAGTGCTAGAGCTTGGACAGGCAGGGACACTGAAGCTTTCTTT. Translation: CSARAWTGRDTEAFF.

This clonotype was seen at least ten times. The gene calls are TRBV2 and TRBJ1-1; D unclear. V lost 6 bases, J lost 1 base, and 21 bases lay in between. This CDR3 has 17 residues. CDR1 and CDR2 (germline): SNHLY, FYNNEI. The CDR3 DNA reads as TGTGCCAGCAGGCTACAGAGAGTGAGGGTCAAGAACACTGAAGCTTTCTTT. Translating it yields CASRLQRVRVKNTEAFF.

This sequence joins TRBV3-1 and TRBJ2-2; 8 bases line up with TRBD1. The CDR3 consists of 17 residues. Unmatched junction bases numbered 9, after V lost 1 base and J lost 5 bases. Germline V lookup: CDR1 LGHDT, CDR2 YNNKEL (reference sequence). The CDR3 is CASSQAQDRVITGELFF. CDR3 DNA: TGTGCCAGCAGCCAAGCTCAGGACAGGGTAATAACCGGGGAGCTGTTTTTT.

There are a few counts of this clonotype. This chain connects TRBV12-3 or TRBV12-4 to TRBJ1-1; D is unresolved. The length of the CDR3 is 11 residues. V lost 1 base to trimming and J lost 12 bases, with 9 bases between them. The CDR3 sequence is CASSLGLKPFF. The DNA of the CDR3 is TGTGCCAGCAGTTTAGGGTTGAAACCTTTCTTT.

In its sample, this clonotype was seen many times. CDR3 bases: TGTGCCAGCAGGGCGGGACTAGCGTACAATGAGCAGTTCTTC. Its translation is CASRAGLAYNEQFF. The V gene is TRBV6-1, the J gene TRBJ2-1, with 10 bases that match TRBD2. CDR1 is MNHNS, CDR2 SASEGT, per germline. The CDR3 spans 14 residues. V gave up 6 bases and J gave up 4 bases; unmatched junction bases: 3.

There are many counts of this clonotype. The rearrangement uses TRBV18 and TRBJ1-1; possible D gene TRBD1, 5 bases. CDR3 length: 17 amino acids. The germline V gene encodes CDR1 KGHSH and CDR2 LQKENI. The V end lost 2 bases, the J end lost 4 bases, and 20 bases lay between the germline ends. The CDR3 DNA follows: TGTGCCAGCTCACCAGTTCCCCTTGGGGGGTCGGGCACTGAAGCTTTCTTT. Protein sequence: CASSPVPLGGSGTEAFF.

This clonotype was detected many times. CDR3 nucleotides: TGTGCCAGCAGTTTCGACAGGGTATTGAACGAGCAGTACTTC. It yields the protein CASSFDRVLNEQYF. J is TRBJ2-7 and V is TRBV28, with 7 nucleotides matching TRBD1. The junction had 7 bases not matched to a gene; V was cut back by 3 bases and J by 5 bases. Germline V gene sequence: CDR1 MDHEN, CDR2 SYDVKM. The CDR3 runs 14 residues.

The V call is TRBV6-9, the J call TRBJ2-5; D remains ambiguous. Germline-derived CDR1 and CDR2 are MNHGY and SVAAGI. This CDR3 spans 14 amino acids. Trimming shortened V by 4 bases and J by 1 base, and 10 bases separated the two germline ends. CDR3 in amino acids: CASSSYLLQETQYF. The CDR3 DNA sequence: TGTGCCAGCAGTTCCTACTTACTCCAAGAGACCCAGTACTTC.

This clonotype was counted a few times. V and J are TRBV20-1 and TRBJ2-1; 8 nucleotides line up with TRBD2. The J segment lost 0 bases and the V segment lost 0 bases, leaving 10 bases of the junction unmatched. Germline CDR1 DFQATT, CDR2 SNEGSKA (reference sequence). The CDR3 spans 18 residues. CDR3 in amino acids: CSARDQKLSGISYNEQFF. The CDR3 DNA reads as TGCAGTGCTAGAGATCAGAAACTTAGCGGGATCTCCTACAATGAGCAGTTCTTC.

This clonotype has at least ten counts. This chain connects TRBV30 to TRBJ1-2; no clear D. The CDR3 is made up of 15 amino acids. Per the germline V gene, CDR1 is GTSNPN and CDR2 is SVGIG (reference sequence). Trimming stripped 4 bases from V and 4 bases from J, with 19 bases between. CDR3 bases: TGTGCCTGGAAAGGGAAGAAGGCGGGATCCTATGGCTACACCTTC. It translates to CAWKGKKAGSYGYTF.